A selection of T cell receptor beta chains follows, all from one sample in a study of T cell responses to AZD1222 COVID-19 vaccine. The method was immunoSEQ multiplex PCR; TCRdb's version includes in-frame clones alone and lacks a portion of them. The data show some 100,000 clones, about 87% seen once. The starting material was peripheral blood, obtained on day 0 of AZD1222 vaccination. Receptors originate from an adult in good health. The CDR3 runs from the conserved cysteine through the conserved F or W. Fields, in order: D gene, clone size, V gene, J gene, CDR3 DNA, CDR3 protein. The D gene is left open where the match is weak. The size entry is marked missing in some rows and otherwise reads once, few, many or a size class.

>-|-|TRBV19|TRBJ2-1
TGTGCCAGTAGTATAGGGGCAGCGGCCGGCGAGCAGTTCTTC
CASSIGAAAGEQFF
>TRBD1|-|TRBV6-2/TRBV6-3|TRBJ1-5
TGTGCCAGCAGCGCGACAGGGGGCGGTGTAGTTAAGCCCCAGCATTTT
CASSATGGGVVKPQHF
>-|-|TRBV7-2|TRBJ1-2
TGTGCCAGCAGCTTAGTGTCGGATTTGTCTGGCTACACCTTC
CASSLVSDLSGYTF
>TRBD1|-|TRBV6-1|TRBJ1-2
TGTGCCAGCAGTGAAACTAGGCAGGGGGCCTTCTCAGGCTATGGCTACACCTTC
CASSETRQGAFSGYGYTF
>TRBD1|few|TRBV5-1|TRBJ1-2
TGCGCCAGCAGCTTGGGTCCAGGGGGGAACTATGGCTACACCTTC
CASSLGPGGNYGYTF
>-|-|TRBV6-2/TRBV6-3|TRBJ1-1
TGTGCCAGCAGCCAACGACTTTCCGGCCAGAACACTGAAGCTTTCTTT
CASSQRLSGQNTEAFF
>-|-|TRBV4-2|TRBJ2-1
TGTGCCAGCAGCCAAGGGACTGCAGTCGTGGAGCAGTTCTTC
CASSQGTAVVEQFF
>-|once|TRBV28|TRBJ1-1
TGTGCCAGCAGCAAAGCCCAGGGGAAGAACACTGAAGCTTTCTTT
CASSKAQGKNTEAFF
>TRBD2|-|TRBV7-9|TRBJ2-5
TGTGCCAGCAGCCGGGGCGGGGGTCCTCAAGAGACCCAGTACTTC
CASSRGGGPQETQYF
>TRBD1|-|TRBV7-3|TRBJ2-5
TGTGCCAGCAGCTTGGGGACAGCTCAAGAGACCCAGTACTTC
CASSLGTAQETQYF
>TRBD1|once|TRBV4-1|TRBJ1-1
TGCGCCAGCAGCCAAAGAACGCTCCAGACAGGGGGCGTTGGAATATCTGAAGCTTTCTTT
CASSQRTLQTGGVGISEAFF
>-|-|TRBV18|TRBJ2-1
TGTGCCAGCTCGACCGGGCCCCCCTACAATGAGCAGTTCTTC
CASSTGPPYNEQFF
>-|-|TRBV5-1|TRBJ2-7
TGCGCCAGCAGCCCCCAGGGTTTGTCATACGAGCAGTACTTC
CASSPQGLSYEQYF
>TRBD1|-|TRBV24-1|TRBJ1-4
TGTGCCACCAGCCAGGGGGCACAAGAAGAAAAACTGTTTTTT
CATSQGAQEEKLFF
>TRBD1|-|TRBV11-1|TRBJ1-6
TGTGCCAGCAGCAGTAGAACAGGGGGCCTCTCACCCCTCCACTTT
CASSSRTGGLSPLHF
>-|-|TRBV27|TRBJ1-6
TGTGCCAGCAGTTCCCGCGGAGGGAATTCACCCCTCCACTTT
CASSSRGGNSPLHF
>-|-|TRBV25-1|TRBJ1-4
TGTGCCAGCAGTGAGGGGGGGATCAGGGTTGAAAAACTGTTTTTT
CASSEGGIRVEKLFF
>TRBD1|-|TRBV5-5|TRBJ1-5
TGTGCCAGCAGCTTGCGTGTGGGAGGACAGGGCAATCAGCCCCAGCATTTT
CASSLRVGGQGNQPQHF
>TRBD1|-|TRBV4-3|TRBJ1-5
TGCGCCAGCAGCCAAGACACAGGGGGAGTAGGTCAGCCCCAGCATTTT
CASSQDTGGVGQPQHF
>-|-|TRBV5-4|TRBJ2-3
TGTGCCAGCAGCTTGGAAGTCGATACGCAGTATTTT
CASSLEVDTQYF
>TRBD2|-|TRBV5-1|TRBJ2-3
TGCGCCAGCAGCTTGCAGCGGGGGAACACAGATACGCAGTATTTT
CASSLQRGNTDTQYF
>-|-|TRBV7-9|TRBJ1-6
TGTGCCAGCAGCCGACGGGGGGGTCAGGATTCACCCCTCCACTTT
CASSRRGGQDSPLHF
>TRBD1|-|TRBV12-3/TRBV12-4|TRBJ2-7
TGTGCCAGCAGGACCGGGACAGCTTACGAGCAGTACTTC
CASRTGTAYEQYF
>-|-|TRBV3-1/TRBV3-2|TRBJ1-1
TGTGCCAGCAGCCAAGCCCTCCGGAGCACTGAAGCTTTCTTT
CASSQALRSTEAFF
>TRBD1|-|TRBV19|TRBJ1-3
TGTGCCAGTAGTATGGACAGGTCTATCGGAAACACCATATATTTT
CASSMDRSIGNTIYF
>TRBD2|once|TRBV5-5|TRBJ2-1
TGTGCCAGCAGCGAGGTGGCGGGGGCCTACAATGAGCAGTTCTTC
CASSEVAGAYNEQFF
>-|-|TRBV19|TRBJ2-7
TGTGCCAGTAGTGGCCCGGGATTCTACGAGCAGTACTTC
CASSGPGFYEQYF
>-|-|TRBV2|TRBJ1-6
TGTGCCAGCACCGAACCCAGCTCCTATAATTCACCCCTCCACTTT
CASTEPSSYNSPLHF
>TRBD1|once|TRBV7-9|TRBJ2-1
TGTGCCAGCAGCCAAACAGGGGGCCGAGGGAATGAGCAGTTCTTC
CASSQTGGRGNEQFF
>-|-|TRBV6-2/TRBV6-3|TRBJ1-2
TGTGCCAGCAGTCAGGGACCGGGCGGCCTCCCCAACTATGGCTACACCTTC
CASSQGPGGLPNYGYTF
>-|-|TRBV19|TRBJ1-6
TGTGCCAGTAGTACTAGAGGCAGGGCGGATTCACCCCTCCACTTT
CASSTRGRADSPLHF
>-|-|TRBV14|TRBJ1-1
TGTGCCAGCAGCCCTCAGGGGCGGGGGTACACTGAAGCTTTCTTT
CASSPQGRGYTEAFF
>-|-|TRBV7-6|TRBJ2-3
TGTGCCAGCAGCCGGACTCGAACTAGCACAGATACGCAGTATTTT
CASSRTRTSTDTQYF
>-|-|TRBV28|TRBJ2-7
TGTGCCACCGGTACTTTCTCCTACGAGCAGTACTTC
CATGTFSYEQYF
>-|-|TRBV27|TRBJ1-4
TGTGCCAGCAGCCTACAGCGGGCGGGTAATGAAAAACTGTTTTTT
CASSLQRAGNEKLFF
>-|-|TRBV4-3|TRBJ1-2
TGCGCCAGCAGCCAAGATGGGGCGCGGGGCTACACCTTC
CASSQDGARGYTF
>TRBD1|-|TRBV6-5|TRBJ1-5
TGTGCCAGCAGTCGGGACAGGGGCCAGCCCCAGCATTTT
CASSRDRGQPQHF
>-|-|TRBV14|TRBJ2-2
TGTGCCAGCAGCCAAGTAGTAGGGTCTGCCGGGGAGCTGTTTTTT
CASSQVVGSAGELFF
>TRBD1|-|TRBV28|TRBJ2-4
TGTGCCAGCAGCGACACTCTAGGGGGCGGCAAAAACATTCAGTACTTC
CASSDTLGGGKNIQYF
>-|-|TRBV15|TRBJ1-2
TGTGCCACCAGCAGAGACGGGGAGGGCTATGGCTACACCTTC
CATSRDGEGYGYTF
>TRBD1|-|TRBV6-2/TRBV6-3|TRBJ2-2
TGTGCCAGCAGCAAGACAGGGGATCGTGCGCCCGGGGAGCTGTTTTTT
CASSKTGDRAPGELFF
>-|-|TRBV7-9|TRBJ1-2
TGTGCCAGCAGCTTAGCCGGGACACAAAATGGCTACACCTTC
CASSLAGTQNGYTF